The 23 T cell receptor beta chains below come from one sample, sequenced in a study of cytomegalovirus exposure and HLA in healthy donors. Amplification used 60 Vbeta primers and 13 Jbeta primers. Method: immunoSEQ multiplex PCR; TCRdb's copy keeps in-frame clones and lacks some. This table has tens of thousands of clones, 60% to 80% appearing once. The specimen sequenced was PBMCs. These receptors came from a woman in her forties in good health and CMV-seropositive.

This clone showed up just a few times. The chain uses TRBV18 and TRBJ1-4; D gene ambiguous. Germline V lookup: CDR1 KGHSH, CDR2 LQKENI. Trimming pared 0 bases from V and 6 bases from J, leaving 11 bases between. The CDR3 is 15 residues long. The CDR3 protein is CASSPPELPDEKLFF. CDR3 DNA: TGTGCCAGCTCACCACCAGAACTGCCGGATGAAAAACTGTTTTTT.

A few counts support this clone. CDR3 sequence: CASSLVGLAGGSDTQYF. CDR3 in DNA: TGTGCCAGCAGCTTAGTTGGCCTAGCGGGGGGGTCAGATACGCAGTATTTT. This chain joins TRBV7-2 and TRBJ2-3, with TRBD2 matching 12 bases. Germline V gives CDR1 SGHTA, CDR2 FQGNSA. J was trimmed by 4 bases and V by 1 base; bases with no gene match: 6. CDR3 length: 17 amino acids.

The rearrangement joins TRBV19 to TRBJ1-6; TRBD1 agrees at 8 bases. Germline values: CDR1 LNHDA, CDR2 SQIVND (reference sequence). This CDR3 spans 15 amino acids. The V segment lost 3 bases and the J segment 7 bases; nucleotides outside the gene matches: 5. The CDR3: CASSMGRTGNSPLHF. CDR3 sequence (DNA): TGTGCCAGTAGTATGGGGAGGACAGGGAATTCACCCCTCCACTTT.

This clone turned up a few times. The chain recombines TRBV19 with TRBJ1-4; D gene ambiguous. The CDR3 extends over 13 amino acids. Germline V CDR1 and CDR2: LNHDA, SQIVND (reference sequence). V shed 3 bases and J shed 6 bases, with 8 bases lying between them. CDR3 DNA sequence: TGTGCCAGTAGTATGAACGGAGATGAAAAACTGTTTTTT. Translated: CASSMNGDEKLFF.

The chain combines TRBV5-1 with TRBJ1-4; TRBD1 is a possible D gene (5 bases). CDR3 length equals 17 residues. Germline V CDR1 and CDR2: SGHRS, YFSETQ. The ends were cut back, 0 bases at V and 8 bases at J, with 20 bases in the middle. The CDR3: CASSLDRFSSNNEKLFF. In DNA form, the CDR3 reads TGCGCCAGCAGCTTGGACAGGTTCTCCTCAAACAACGAAAAACTGTTTTTT.

J is TRBJ1-5 and V is TRBV2, with no clear D. V lost 6 bases, J lost 4 bases, and 7 bases lay in between. This CDR3 contains 12 residues. CDR1 is SNHLY and CDR2 is FYNNEI in the germline V gene. CDR3 residues: CASRELNQPQHF. As DNA, the CDR3 is TGTGCCAGCAGGGAACTTAATCAGCCCCAGCATTTT.

The chain links TRBV5-1 to TRBJ2-5; 8 bases are shared with TRBD2. Germline CDR1 SGHRS, CDR2 YFSETQ. The CDR3 covers 15 residues. V shed 4 bases and J 5 bases; nucleotides not matched to a gene: 10. The CDR3: CASSGAGRGLETQYF. CDR3 DNA sequence: TGCGCCAGCAGCGGTGCCGGGAGGGGCCTTGAGACCCAGTACTTC.

The CDR3 is CASSIKTGHLLDEQFF. In nucleotides, the CDR3 is TGTGCCAGTAGTATCAAGACAGGACATCTCTTAGATGAGCAGTTCTTC. The chain uses TRBV19 and TRBJ2-1, with TRBD1 as a possible D gene (6 bases). The CDR3 consists of 16 residues. The V gene lost 3 bases and the J gene lost 8 bases, with 20 bases spanning the gap. Per the germline V gene, CDR1 is LNHDA and CDR2 is SQIVND (reference sequence).

The V gene is TRBV7-2, the J gene TRBJ2-7; D might be TRBD1 (5 bases). Trimming removed 1 base from V and 2 bases from J, with 12 bases in between. CDR3 size: 15 residues. The germline gives CDR1 SGHTA, CDR2 FQGNSA. The CDR3 coding sequence is TGTGCCAGCAGCTTAGTGAGCGACAGTACCTACGAGCAGTACTTC. It translates to CASSLVSDSTYEQYF.

The chain combines TRBV29-1 with TRBJ2-7; D unresolved. Germline CDR1 and CDR2: SQVTM and ANQGSEA. This CDR3 has 11 amino acids. V was pared by 1 base and J by 6 bases, with 7 bases between. The CDR3 spells CSVEGLSEQYF. The CDR3 DNA follows: TGCAGCGTTGAAGGACTCTCCGAGCAGTACTTC.

The chain has TRBV30 and TRBJ1-1; tentative D call: TRBD1 (5 bases). Germline lookup yields CDR1 GTSNPN and CDR2 SVGIG (reference sequence). This CDR3 is built from 13 residues. The V end lost 0 bases, the J end lost 3 bases, and 8 bases lay between the germline ends. CDR3 in DNA: TGTGCCTGGAGTGTCGGGGGATACACTGAAGCTTTCTTT. Translating it yields CAWSVGGYTEAFF.

The V call is TRBV7-6, the J call TRBJ1-3, with D possibly being TRBD1 (5 bases). CDR1 is SGHVS, CDR2 FNYEAQ, per germline. Trimming took 6 bases from V and 0 from J, leaving 15 bases between them. CDR3 length: 16 amino acids. The CDR3 coding sequence is TGTGCCAGCAGTTCTCATTTGGGGGGCTCTGGAAACACCATATATTTT. This sequence encodes CASSSHLGGSGNTIYF.

The J gene is TRBJ1-6, the V gene TRBV2; D possibly corresponds to TRBD1 (5 bases). The CDR3 spans 13 residues. Germline-derived CDR1 and CDR2 are SNHLY and FYNNEI. V was cut by 6 bases and J by 8 bases, with 11 bases left in between. The CDR3 reads CASSARVDSPLHF. The CDR3 DNA reads as TGTGCCAGCAGCGCCAGGGTGGATTCACCCCTCCACTTT.

This clone was observed a few times. The J gene is TRBJ2-3, the V gene TRBV29-1; no definite D call. V lost 7 bases to trimming and J lost 1 base, with 9 bases between them. Germline-derived CDR1 and CDR2 are SQVTM and ANQGSEA. The CDR3 is made up of 12 amino acids. As DNA, the CDR3 is TGCAGCGCCCGCACGGGCACAGATACGCAGTATTTT. This codes for CSARTGTDTQYF.

The chain is built from TRBV6-5 and TRBJ1-6; the D is unclear. Trimming removed 0 bases from V and 5 bases from J, with 11 bases in between. The CDR3 runs to 16 residues. Per germline, CDR1 MNHEY and CDR2 SVGAGI. This CDR3 is CASSYSRARNNSPLHF. CDR3 nucleotides: TGTGCCAGCAGTTACTCGAGGGCCAGAAATAATTCACCCCTCCACTTT.

J is TRBJ2-1 and V is TRBV6-4; TRBD2 agrees at 12 bases. J was trimmed by 12 bases and V by 3 bases; bases with no gene match: 6. The CDR3 length is 14 residues. Looked up from germline, CDR1 is MRHNA and CDR2 is SNTAGT. CDR3 sequence: CASSDLAGGPRQFF. For the CDR3, the DNA is TGTGCCAGCAGTGATCTAGCGGGGGGGCCTCGGCAGTTCTTC.

The J gene is TRBJ2-2, the V gene TRBV7-2; tentative D call: TRBD1 (6 bases). V gave up 4 bases and J gave up 6 bases, with 21 bases separating them. Germline values: CDR1 SGHTA, CDR2 FQGNSA. This CDR3 comprises 17 residues. The CDR3: CASSSSLRGRAAGELFF. The CDR3 nucleotides read TGTGCCAGCAGCTCCAGTCTCAGGGGCAGGGCCGCCGGGGAGCTGTTTTTT. The whole variable domain, remainder taken from reference TRBV7-2 and TRBJ2-2, is GAGVSQSPSNKVTEKGKDVELRCDPISGHTALYWYRQSLGQGLEFLIYFQGNSAPDKSGLPSDRFSAERTGGSVSTLTIQRTQQEDSAVYLCASSSSLRGRAAGELFFGEGSRLTVL.

This clone has a single count. The CDR3 DNA reads TGTGCCACCAGGGTGGATGGCTACACCTTC. This gives the protein CATRVDGYTF. The rearrangement uses TRBV19 and TRBJ1-2, with D perhaps TRBD1 (5 bases). CDR1 and CDR2 (germline): LNHDA, SQIVND (reference sequence). The CDR3 contains 10 residues. The V end was cut by 10 bases, the J end by 6 bases, with 9 bases between.

V gene TRBV12-5 combines with J gene TRBJ2-7, with 8 bases lining up with TRBD1. The CDR3 spans 17 residues. CDR1 and CDR2 (germline): LGHNT, FRNRAP. With V trimmed by 3 bases and J by 0 bases, 10 bases remained unmatched. CDR3 sequence: CASGFQETGVLSYEQYF. CDR3 coding DNA: TGTGCTAGTGGTTTCCAAGAGACAGGGGTCCTCTCCTACGAGCAGTACTTC.

This clone appeared a single time. The chain carries TRBV5-1 and TRBJ1-2; 7 nucleotides match TRBD1. Trimming took 4 bases from V and 4 from J; bases not matched to a gene: 7. This CDR3 has 14 amino acids. Per the germline V gene, CDR1 is SGHRS and CDR2 is YFSETQ. CDR3 in DNA: TGCGCCAGCAGCGTTACCGGGACAGCCTATGGCTACACCTTC. Translation gives CASSVTGTAYGYTF.

The chain is built from TRBV7-2 and TRBJ2-7; 8 bases map to TRBD1. The CDR3 is made up of 16 amino acids. In germline, CDR1 is SGHTA, CDR2 FQGNSA. J was trimmed by 3 bases and V by 5 bases; bases with no gene match: 12. The chain's CDR3 is CASSLRTGTGVYEQYF. The CDR3 nucleotides are TGTGCCAGCAGCCTCCGTACTGGGACAGGAGTCTACGAGCAGTACTTC.

The gene calls are TRBV6-1 and TRBJ1-2; 8 bases are a match to TRBD1. V dropped 5 bases and J dropped 2; count of bases not matched to a gene: 4. This CDR3 comprises 14 residues. Looked up from germline, CDR1 is MNHNS and CDR2 is SASEGT. As DNA, the CDR3 is TGTGCCAGCAGTAGGGGACAGGCGAACTATGGCTACACCTTC. The encoded protein is CASSRGQANYGYTF.

V gene TRBV4-1 combines with J gene TRBJ2-3; D may be TRBD2 (6 bases). Germline V gene data show CDR1 as MGHRA and CDR2 as YSYEKL. The CDR3 contains 16 residues. V dropped 5 bases and J dropped 2 bases, with 17 bases sitting between them. CDR3 DNA sequence: TGCGCCAGCAGCGACCCCCTTCGGGGGAACACAGATACGCAGTATTTT. The encoded protein is CASSDPLRGNTDTQYF.